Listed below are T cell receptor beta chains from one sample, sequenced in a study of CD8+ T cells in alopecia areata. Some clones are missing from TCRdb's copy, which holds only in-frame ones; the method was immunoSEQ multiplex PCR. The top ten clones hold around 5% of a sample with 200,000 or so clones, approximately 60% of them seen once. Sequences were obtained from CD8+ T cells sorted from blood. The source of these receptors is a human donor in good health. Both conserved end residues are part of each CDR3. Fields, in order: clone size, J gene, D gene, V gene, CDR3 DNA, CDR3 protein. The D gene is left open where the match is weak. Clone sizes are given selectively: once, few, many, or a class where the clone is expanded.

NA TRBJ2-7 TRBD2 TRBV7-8 TGTGCCAGCAGCTTAGGGTTGGTGGGACTAGCGGGCCCCACCGAGCAGTACTTC CASSLGLVGLAGPTEQYF
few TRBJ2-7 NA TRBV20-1 TGCAGTGCTAGCGGGGGCTACGAGCAGTACTTC CSASGGYEQYF
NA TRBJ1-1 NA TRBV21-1 TGTGCCCTTCCTCTGGGGGGGTCTTTCTTT CALPLGGSFF
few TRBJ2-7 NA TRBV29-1 TGCAGCGTTGAACCGGAGGAGGGGCCCTACGAGCAGTACTTC CSVEPEEGPYEQYF
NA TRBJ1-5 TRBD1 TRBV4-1 TGCGCCAGCAGCCAAGCAGACAGGGGGATCCAGCCCCAGCATTTT CASSQADRGIQPQHF
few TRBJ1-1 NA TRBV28 TGTGCCAGCAGTGGGGACGGACAGAACACTGAAGCTTTCTTT CASSGDGQNTEAFF
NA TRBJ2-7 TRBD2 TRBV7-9 TGTGCCAGCAGCCCGACGCCTAGCGGTAGCTCCTACGAGCAGTACTTC CASSPTPSGSSYEQYF
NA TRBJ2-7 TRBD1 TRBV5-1 TGCGCCAGCCGACAGGGGGCTCAAAGCTCCTACGAGCAGTACTTC CASRQGAQSSYEQYF
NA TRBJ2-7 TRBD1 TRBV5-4 TGTGCCAGCAGAGGGGACAGGACCTCCTACGAGCAGTACTTC CASRGDRTSYEQYF
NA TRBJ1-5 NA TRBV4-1 TGCGCCAGCAGCCAAGTCCTATCCCCAGGGGGCAATCAGCCCCAGCATTTT CASSQVLSPGGNQPQHF
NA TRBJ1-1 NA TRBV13 TGTGCCATCTCGGACCCGAACACTGAAGCTTTCTTT CAISDPNTEAFF
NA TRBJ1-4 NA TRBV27 TGTGCCAGCGCCCCCGAACAGCCTTTTAATGAAAAACTGTTTTTT CASAPEQPFNEKLFF
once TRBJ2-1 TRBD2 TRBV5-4 TGTGCCAGCAGCTTGCATAGCGGGGCGGACAATGAGCAGTTCTTC CASSLHSGADNEQFF
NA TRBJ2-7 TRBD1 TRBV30 TGTGCCCGTACCGGGACAGTAAAGAACGAGCAGTACTTC CARTGTVKNEQYF
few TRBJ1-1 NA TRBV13 TGTGCCAGCAGCATTCTGACGGTCCGTGGAACTGAAGCTTTCTTT CASSILTVRGTEAFF
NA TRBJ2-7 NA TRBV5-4 TGTGCCAGCAGCACTACTTACGAGCAGTACTTC CASSTTYEQYF
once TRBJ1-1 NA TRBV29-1 TGCAGCGTTGACCTGGGGATGAACACTGAAGCTTTCTTT CSVDLGMNTEAFF
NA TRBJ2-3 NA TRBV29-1 TGCAGCGTGGAGGAGACCTTTGGTGATACGCAATATTTT CSVEETFGDTQYF
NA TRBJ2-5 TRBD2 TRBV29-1 TGCAGCGTTGTAGGACTAGCGACGGAGACCCAGTACTTC CSVVGLATETQYF
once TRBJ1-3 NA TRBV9 TGTGCCAGCCCCTCGGGCAGCTCTGGAAACACCATATATTTT CASPSGSSGNTIYF
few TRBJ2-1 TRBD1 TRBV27 TGTGCCAGCTACAGGGGGAATGAGCAGTTCTTC CASYRGNEQFF
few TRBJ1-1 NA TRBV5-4 TGTGCCAGCAGCTTGGGGCAGGCCGCTTTCTTT CASSLGQAAFF
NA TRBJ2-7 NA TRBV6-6 TGTGCCAGCAGTTTCCCAGGGGTTTCCTCCTACGAGCAGTACTTC CASSFPGVSSYEQYF
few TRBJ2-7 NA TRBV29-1 TGCAGCGTTGAAAGGGACACAACCTACGAGCAGTACTTC CSVERDTTYEQYF